This T cell receptor beta chain was recorded in a study of T cells in Graves' hyperthyroidism and ophthalmopathy. Amplification of TCR beta CDR3 regions used RNA as the template. HTBI primers drove first-round RT-PCR of the TCR CDR3. MiXCR, applied by TCRdb to the multiplex PCR reads, yields one record per CDR3 protein. The data show about 500,000 distinct CDR3 sequences, with about 15% seen just once and 25% to 35% held by the top ten. This CDR3 has 20 residues. Trimming pared 3 bases from V and 5 bases from J, leaving 31 bases between. Germline V gene data show CDR1 as SEHNR and CDR2 as FQNEAQ (reference sequence). Each diagnosis was grounded in clinical symptoms, serum thyroxine and TRAb, thyroid ultrasound, and orbital computed tomography.

The rearrangement links TRBV7-9 to TRBJ2-5, with D possibly matching TRBD1 (8 bases). This TCR derives from a woman aged 25-40 years with Graves' ophthalmopathy. Input material: blood. The CDR3: CASSFGGTGGSGSIAETQYF. The CDR3 DNA reads as TGTGCCAGCAGCTTCGGGGGGACAGGCGGGAGTGGGTCTATAGCCGAGACCCAGTACTTC.